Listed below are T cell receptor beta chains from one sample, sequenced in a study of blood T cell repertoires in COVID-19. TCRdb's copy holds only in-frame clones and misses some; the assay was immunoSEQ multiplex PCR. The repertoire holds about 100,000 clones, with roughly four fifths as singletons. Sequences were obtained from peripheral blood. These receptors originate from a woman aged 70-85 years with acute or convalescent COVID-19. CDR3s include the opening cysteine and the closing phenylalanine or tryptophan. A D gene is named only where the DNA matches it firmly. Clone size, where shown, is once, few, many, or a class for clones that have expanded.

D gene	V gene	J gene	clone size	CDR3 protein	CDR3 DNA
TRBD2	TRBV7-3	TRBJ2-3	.	CASSLTLAGTSRTQYF	TGTGCCAGCAGCTTAACACTAGCGGGGACCTCGAGGACGCAGTATTTT
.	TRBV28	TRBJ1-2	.	CASSLSGLNYGYTF	TGTGCCAGCAGTTTATCTGGACTAAACTATGGCTACACCTTC
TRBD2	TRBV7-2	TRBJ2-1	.	CASSLGLASNEQFF	TGTGCCAGCAGCCTAGGACTAGCGTCCAATGAGCAGTTCTTC
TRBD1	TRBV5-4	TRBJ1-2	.	CASSSETGVDGYTF	TGTGCCAGCAGCTCGGAGACAGGGGTTGATGGCTACACCTTC
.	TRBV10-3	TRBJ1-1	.	CAISEPLRGRTEAFF	TGTGCCATCAGTGAGCCCTTAAGGGGTCGGACTGAAGCTTTCTTT
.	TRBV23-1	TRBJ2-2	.	CASSQGTGSNTGELFF	TGCGCCAGCAGTCAAGGTACAGGGAGTAACACCGGGGAGCTGTTTTTT
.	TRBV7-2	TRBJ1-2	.	CASRYPGRGEIPYGYTF	TGTGCCAGCAGATACCCGGGCAGGGGAGAAATCCCTTATGGCTACACCTTC
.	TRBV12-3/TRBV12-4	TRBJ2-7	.	CASSLANYEQYF	TGTGCCAGCAGTTTAGCTAACTACGAGCAGTACTTC
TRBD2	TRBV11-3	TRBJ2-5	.	CASSPISGTSRIKETQYF	TGTGCCAGCAGCCCCATCTCCGGGACTAGCCGAATTAAAGAGACCCAGTACTTC
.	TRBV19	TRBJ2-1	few	CASSSHAGRRNYNEQFF	TGTGCCAGTAGTTCCCACGCCGGGCGGAGGAACTACAATGAGCAGTTCTTC
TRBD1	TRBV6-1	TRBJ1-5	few	CASSGRRGRGNQPQHF	TGTGCCAGCAGTGGGAGAAGGGGGCGCGGCAATCAGCCCCAGCATTTT
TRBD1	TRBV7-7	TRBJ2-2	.	CASKSTGTNTGELFF	TGTGCTAGCAAATCGACAGGGACGAACACCGGGGAGCTGTTTTTT
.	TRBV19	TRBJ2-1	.	CASTPRGSSYNEQFF	TGTGCCAGTACCCCGAGGGGGAGCTCCTACAATGAGCAGTTCTTC
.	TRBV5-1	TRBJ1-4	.	CASTAGQPGEKLFF	TGCGCCAGCACTGCGGGGCAGCCAGGTGAAAAACTGTTTTTT
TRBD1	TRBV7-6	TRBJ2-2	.	CASSSGQATNTGELFF	TGTGCCAGCAGCTCCGGACAGGCTACGAACACCGGGGAGCTGTTTTTT
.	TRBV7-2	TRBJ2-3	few	CASSPSTDTQYF	TGTGCCAGCAGCCCTAGCACAGATACGCAGTATTTT
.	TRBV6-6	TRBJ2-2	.	CASVRNTGELFF	TGTGCCAGCGTTCGGAACACCGGGGAGCTGTTTTTT
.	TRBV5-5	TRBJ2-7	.	CASSFLRVFNDEQYF	TGTGCCAGCAGCTTTCTCCGGGTCTTCAACGACGAGCAGTACTTC
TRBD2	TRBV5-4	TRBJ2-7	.	CASSLGSGGPEQYF	TGTGCCAGCAGCTTAGGTAGCGGGGGTCCCGAGCAGTACTTC
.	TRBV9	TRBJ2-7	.	CASSLEQNARQYF	TGTGCCAGCAGCCTCGAACAGAATGCCCGACAGTACTTC
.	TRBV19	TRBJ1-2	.	CASSIDRPLGSYGYTF	TGTGCCAGTAGTATAGATCGTCCGTTAGGGAGCTATGGCTACACCTTC
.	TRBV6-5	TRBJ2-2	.	CASRTVDWRGELFF	TGTGCCAGCAGAACGGTTGACTGGCGGGGGGAGCTGTTTTTT
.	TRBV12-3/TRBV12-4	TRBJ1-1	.	CASSAGVNTEAFF	TGTGCCAGCAGCGCAGGGGTGAACACTGAAGCTTTCTTT
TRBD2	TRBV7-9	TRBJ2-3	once	CASRGLAGGDTQYF	TGTGCCAGCAGGGGACTAGCGGGAGGAGATACGCAGTATTTT